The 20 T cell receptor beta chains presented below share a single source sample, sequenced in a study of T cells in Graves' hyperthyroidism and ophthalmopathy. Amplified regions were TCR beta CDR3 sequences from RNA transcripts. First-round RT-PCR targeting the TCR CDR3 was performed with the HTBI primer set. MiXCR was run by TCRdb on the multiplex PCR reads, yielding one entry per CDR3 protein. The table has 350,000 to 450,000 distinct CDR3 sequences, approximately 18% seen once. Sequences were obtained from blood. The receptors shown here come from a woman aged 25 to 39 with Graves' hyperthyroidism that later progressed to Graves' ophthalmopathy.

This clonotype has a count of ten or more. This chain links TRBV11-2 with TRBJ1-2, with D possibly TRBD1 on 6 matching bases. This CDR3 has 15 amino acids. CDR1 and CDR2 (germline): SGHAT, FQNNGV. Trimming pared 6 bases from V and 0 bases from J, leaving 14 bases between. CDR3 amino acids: CASSSTGTTNYGYTF. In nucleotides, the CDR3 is TGTGCCAGCAGTTCGACAGGTACAACTAACTATGGCTACACCTTC. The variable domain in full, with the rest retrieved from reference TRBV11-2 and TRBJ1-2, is EAGVAQSPRYKIIEKRQSVAFWCNPISGHATLYWYQQILGQGPKLLIQFQNNGVVDDSQLPKDRFSAERLKGVDSTLKIQPAKLEDSAVYLCASSSTGTTNYGYTFGSGTRLTVV.

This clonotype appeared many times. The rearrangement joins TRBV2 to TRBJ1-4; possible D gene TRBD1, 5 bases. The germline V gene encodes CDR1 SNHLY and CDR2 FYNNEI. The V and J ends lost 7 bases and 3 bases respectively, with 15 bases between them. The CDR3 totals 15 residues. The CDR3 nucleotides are TGTGCCAGCATTGATTCGTCGGGGGCTAATGAAAAACTGTTTTTT. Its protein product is CASIDSSGANEKLFF.

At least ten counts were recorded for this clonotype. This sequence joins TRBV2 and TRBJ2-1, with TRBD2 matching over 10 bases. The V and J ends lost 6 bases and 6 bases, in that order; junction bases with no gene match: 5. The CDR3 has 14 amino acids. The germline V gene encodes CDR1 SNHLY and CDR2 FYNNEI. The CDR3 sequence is CASSKREGPNEQFF. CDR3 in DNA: TGTGCCAGCAGCAAGCGGGAGGGCCCCAATGAGCAGTTCTTC.

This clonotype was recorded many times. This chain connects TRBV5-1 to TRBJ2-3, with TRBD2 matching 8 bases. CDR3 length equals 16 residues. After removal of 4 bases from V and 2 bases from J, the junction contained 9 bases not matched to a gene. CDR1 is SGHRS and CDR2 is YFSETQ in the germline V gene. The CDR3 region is CASSIAGHRYTDTQYF. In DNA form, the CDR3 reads TGCGCCAGCAGCATAGCGGGACACCGTTACACAGATACGCAGTATTTT.

The CDR3 nucleotides are TGTGCCAGCTCGCGGTCAGGGGACGATCAGCCCCAGCATTTT. This sequence encodes CASSRSGDDQPQHF. The genes are TRBV18 and TRBJ1-5; tentative D call: TRBD1 (6 bases). Per germline, CDR1 KGHSH and CDR2 LQKENI. V was cut by 6 bases and J by 5 bases, with 14 bases left in between. This CDR3 spans 14 amino acids.

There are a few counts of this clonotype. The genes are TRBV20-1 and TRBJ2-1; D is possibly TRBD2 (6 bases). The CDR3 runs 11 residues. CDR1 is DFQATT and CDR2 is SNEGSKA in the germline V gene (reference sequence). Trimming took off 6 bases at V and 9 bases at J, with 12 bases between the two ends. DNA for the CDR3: TGCAGTGCGAGACTAGTACGTGAGCAGTTCTTC. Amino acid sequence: CSARLVREQFF.

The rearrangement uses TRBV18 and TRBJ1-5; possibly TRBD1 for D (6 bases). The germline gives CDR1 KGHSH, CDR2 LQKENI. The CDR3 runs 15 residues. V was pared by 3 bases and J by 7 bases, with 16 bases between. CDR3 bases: TGTGCCAGCTCACCGGTGGGGGGGGCCGGACAGCCCCAGCATTTT. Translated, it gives CASSPVGGAGQPQHF.

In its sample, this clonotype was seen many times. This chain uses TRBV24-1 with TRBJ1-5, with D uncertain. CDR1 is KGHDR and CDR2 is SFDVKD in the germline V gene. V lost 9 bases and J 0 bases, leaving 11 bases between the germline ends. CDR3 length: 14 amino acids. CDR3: CATSGRFSNQPQHF. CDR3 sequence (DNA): TGTGCCACCTCAGGACGGTTTAGCAATCAGCCCCAGCATTTT.

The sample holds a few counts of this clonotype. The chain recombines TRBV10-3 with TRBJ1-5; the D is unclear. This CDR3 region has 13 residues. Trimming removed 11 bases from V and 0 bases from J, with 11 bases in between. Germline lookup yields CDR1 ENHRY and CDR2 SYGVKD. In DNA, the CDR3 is TGTGCCGCACAAGCTGATAGCAATCAGCCCCAGCATTTT. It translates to CAAQADSNQPQHF.

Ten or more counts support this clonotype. As DNA, the CDR3 is TGTGCCAGCACTAGCGGGACCTACGAGCAGTACTTC. Protein product: CASTSGTYEQYF. This chain links TRBV2 with TRBJ2-7; TRBD2 matches 9 bases. The length of the CDR3 is 12 residues. The ends lost 7 bases at V and 2 bases at J; junction bases unmatched: 0. Germline CDR1 and CDR2: SNHLY and FYNNEI. Full variable domain (missing parts from reference TRBV2 and TRBJ2-7): EPEVTQTPSHQVTQMGQEVILRCVPISNHLYFYWYRQILGQKVEFLVSFYNNEISEKSEIFDDQFSVERPDGSNFTLKIRSTKLEDSAMYFCASTSGTYEQYFGPGTRLTVT.

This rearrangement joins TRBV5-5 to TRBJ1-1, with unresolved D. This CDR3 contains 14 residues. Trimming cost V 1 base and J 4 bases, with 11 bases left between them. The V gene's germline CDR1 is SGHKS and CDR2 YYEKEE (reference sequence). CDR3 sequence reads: CASSLNLWTTEAFF. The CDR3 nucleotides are TGTGCCAGCAGCTTGAATTTATGGACCACTGAAGCTTTCTTT.

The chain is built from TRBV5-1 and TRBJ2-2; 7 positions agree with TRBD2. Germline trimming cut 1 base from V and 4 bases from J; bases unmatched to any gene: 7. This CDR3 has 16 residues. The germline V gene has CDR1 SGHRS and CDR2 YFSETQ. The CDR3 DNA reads TGCGCCAGCAGCTTGTTTGCGGGGGAGATCACCGGGGAGCTGTTTTTT. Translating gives CASSLFAGEITGELFF.

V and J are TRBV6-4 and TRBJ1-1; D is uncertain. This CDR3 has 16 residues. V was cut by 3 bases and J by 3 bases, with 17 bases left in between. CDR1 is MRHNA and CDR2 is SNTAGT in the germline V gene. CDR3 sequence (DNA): TGTGCCAGCAGTGATTTTATCGGGATTCGGGACACTGAAGCTTTCTTT. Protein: CASSDFIGIRDTEAFF.

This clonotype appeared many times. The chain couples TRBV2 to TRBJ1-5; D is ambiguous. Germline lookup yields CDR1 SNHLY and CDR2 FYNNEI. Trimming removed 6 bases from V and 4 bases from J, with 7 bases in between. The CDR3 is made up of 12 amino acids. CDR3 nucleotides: TGTGCCAGCAGGAGAGTTAATCAGCCCCAGCATTTT. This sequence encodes CASRRVNQPQHF.

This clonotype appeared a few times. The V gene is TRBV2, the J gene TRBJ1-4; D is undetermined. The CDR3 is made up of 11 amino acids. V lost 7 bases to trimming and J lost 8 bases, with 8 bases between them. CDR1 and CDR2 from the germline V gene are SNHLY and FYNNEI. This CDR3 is CASTPEEKLFF. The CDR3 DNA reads TGTGCCAGCACACCCGAGGAAAAACTGTTTTTT.

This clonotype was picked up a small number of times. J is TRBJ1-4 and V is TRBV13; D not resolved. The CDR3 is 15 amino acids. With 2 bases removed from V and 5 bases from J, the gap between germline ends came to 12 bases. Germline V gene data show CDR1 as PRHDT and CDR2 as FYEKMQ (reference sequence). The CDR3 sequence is CASSLNPLHNEKLFF. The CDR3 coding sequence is TGTGCCAGCAGCTTAAATCCTCTGCACAATGAAAAACTGTTTTTT.

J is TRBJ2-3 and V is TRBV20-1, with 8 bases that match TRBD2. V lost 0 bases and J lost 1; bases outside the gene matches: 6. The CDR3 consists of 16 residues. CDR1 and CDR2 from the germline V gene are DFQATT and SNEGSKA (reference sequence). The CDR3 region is CSARDGARGGTDTQYF. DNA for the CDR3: TGCAGTGCTAGAGATGGGGCGCGGGGGGGCACAGATACGCAGTATTTT.

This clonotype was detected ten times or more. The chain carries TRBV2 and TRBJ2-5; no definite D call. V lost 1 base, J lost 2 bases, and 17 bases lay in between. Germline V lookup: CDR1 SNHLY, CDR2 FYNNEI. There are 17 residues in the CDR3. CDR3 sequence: CASSEGANKIEQETQYF. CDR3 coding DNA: TGTGCCAGCAGTGAAGGGGCGAATAAGATAGAGCAAGAGACCCAGTACTTC.

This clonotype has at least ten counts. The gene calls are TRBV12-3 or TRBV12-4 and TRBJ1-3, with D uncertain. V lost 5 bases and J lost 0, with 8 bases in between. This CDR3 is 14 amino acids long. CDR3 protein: CASSPQNSGNTIYF. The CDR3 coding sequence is TGTGCCAGCAGTCCCCAGAACTCTGGAAACACCATATATTTT.

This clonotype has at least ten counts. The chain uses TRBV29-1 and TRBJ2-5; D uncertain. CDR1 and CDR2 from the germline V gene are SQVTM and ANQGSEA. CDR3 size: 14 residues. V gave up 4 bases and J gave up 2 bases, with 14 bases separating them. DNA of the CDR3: TGCAGCGTTGTACCCTGGCCAACTCAAGAGACCCAGTACTTC. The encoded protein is CSVVPWPTQETQYF.